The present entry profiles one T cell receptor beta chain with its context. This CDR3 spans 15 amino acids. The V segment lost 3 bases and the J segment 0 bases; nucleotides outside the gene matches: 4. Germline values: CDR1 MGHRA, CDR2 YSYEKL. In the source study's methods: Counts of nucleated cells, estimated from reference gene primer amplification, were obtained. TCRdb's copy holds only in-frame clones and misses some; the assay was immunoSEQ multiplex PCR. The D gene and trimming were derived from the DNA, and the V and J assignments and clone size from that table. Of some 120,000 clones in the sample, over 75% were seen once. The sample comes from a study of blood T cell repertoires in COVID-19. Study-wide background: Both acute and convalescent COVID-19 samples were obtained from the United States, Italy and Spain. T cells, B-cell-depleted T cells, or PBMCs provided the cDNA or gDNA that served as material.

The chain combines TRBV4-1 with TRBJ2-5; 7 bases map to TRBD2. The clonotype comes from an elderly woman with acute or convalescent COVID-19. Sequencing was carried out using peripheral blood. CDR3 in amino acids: CASSQSGTYQETQYF. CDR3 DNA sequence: TGCGCCAGCAGCCAGAGCGGGACTTACCAAGAGACCCAGTACTTC.